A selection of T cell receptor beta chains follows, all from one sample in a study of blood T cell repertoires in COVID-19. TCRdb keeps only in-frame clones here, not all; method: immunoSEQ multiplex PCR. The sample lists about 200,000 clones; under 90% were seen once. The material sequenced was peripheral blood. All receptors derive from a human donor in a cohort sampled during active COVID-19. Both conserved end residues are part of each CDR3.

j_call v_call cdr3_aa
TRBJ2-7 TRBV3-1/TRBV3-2 CASSRGTGSYEQYF
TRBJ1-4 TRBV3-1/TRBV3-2 CASSQTDRNDEKLFF
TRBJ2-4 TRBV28 CASSLWQPGGPSKNIQYF
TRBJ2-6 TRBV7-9 CASSRDRGGDDGANVLTF
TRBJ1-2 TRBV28 CASTPNKDYGYTF
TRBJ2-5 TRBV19 CASSIDLGTRETQYF
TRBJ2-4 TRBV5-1 CASSFGTSGGSGNIQYF
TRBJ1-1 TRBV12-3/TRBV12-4 CASSLQGWKAFF
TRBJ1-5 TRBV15 CATSRDVQPQHF
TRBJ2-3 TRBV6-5 CASRRGGSTDTQYF
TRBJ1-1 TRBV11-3 CASSQGRSNMNTEAFF
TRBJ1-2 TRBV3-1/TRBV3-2 CASSRGWGLLSNYGYTF
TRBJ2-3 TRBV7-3 CASSLTTGGKRDTQYF
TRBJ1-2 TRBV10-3 CAISEQGLPYGYTF
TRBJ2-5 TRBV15 CATSRDQGPFTQYF
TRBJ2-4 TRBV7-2 CASSGDTAIQYF
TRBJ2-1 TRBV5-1 CASSLNSGSATEQFF
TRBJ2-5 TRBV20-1 CSASRDRVQETQYF
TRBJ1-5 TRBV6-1 CASSEGAGYSNQPQHF
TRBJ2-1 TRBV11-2 CASSYQRGDNEQFF
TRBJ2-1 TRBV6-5 CASRHGLDSYNEQFF
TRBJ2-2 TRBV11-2 CASSAINRGGGELFF
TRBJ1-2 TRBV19 CASSIGTGTYYGYTF
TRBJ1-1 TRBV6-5 CASIEVTWAFF
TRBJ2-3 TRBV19 CATGTLNTDTQYF
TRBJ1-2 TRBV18 CASSLYTTDYGYTF
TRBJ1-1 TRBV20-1 CSASPPTEAFF
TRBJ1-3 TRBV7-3 CASSLSADPGNTIYF
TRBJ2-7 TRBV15 CATSRPGTYEQYF
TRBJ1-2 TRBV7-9 CASSSGTGGWNGYTF
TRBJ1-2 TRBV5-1 CASSFWGHGYTF
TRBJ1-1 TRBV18 CASSPQISNTEAFF
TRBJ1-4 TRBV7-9 CASSMGTGNFGTNEKLFF
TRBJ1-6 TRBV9 CASSVEQGSPLHF
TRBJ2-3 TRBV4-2 CASSPSWGAGTDTQYF
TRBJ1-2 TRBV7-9 CASSKTGTGEGGYTF
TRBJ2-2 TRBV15 CATSRDQGYTNTGELFF
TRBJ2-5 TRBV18 CASSLRDQETQYF
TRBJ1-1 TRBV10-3 CAISRGTEAFF
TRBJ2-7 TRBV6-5 CASARDRAGEQYF
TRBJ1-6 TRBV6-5 CASSYDGQDYSPLHF
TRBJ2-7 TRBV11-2 CASSLGTVSSYEQYF
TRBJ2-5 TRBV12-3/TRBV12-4 CASSFREGETQYF
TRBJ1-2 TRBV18 CASSPTTGRYGYTF
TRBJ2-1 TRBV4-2 CASSLGNEQFF
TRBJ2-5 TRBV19 CASSIGGSRNQETQYF
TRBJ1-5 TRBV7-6 CASSLAQANFDLNQPQHF
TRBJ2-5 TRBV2 CASSYQGWQGETQYF
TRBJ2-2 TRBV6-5 CASSTRVGELFF
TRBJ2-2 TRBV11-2 CASSLPGQGGGELFF
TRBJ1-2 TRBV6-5 CASSTGFLGYTF
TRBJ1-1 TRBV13 CASSAALGAAEAFF